The 8 T cell receptor beta chains listed next were all sequenced from one sample in a study of blood T cell repertoires in COVID-19. TCRdb keeps only in-frame clones here, not all; method: immunoSEQ multiplex PCR. The data show approximately 200,000 clones, roughly nine tenths seen once. The material sequenced was PBMCs or T cells enriched from blood (not recorded which). Receptors were obtained from a woman aged 18-29 years in a cohort exposed to, infected with or recovered from COVID-19 (not recorded which).

This chain joins TRBV15 and TRBJ2-1, with 9 bases matching TRBD2. The CDR3 has 16 amino acids. V lost 8 bases and J lost 7; bases outside the gene matches: 15. Germline V CDR1 and CDR2: LNHNV, YYDKDF (reference sequence). In nucleotides, the CDR3 is TGTGCCACCCGACATTCCTCAATTAGCGGGAGAAATGAGCAGTTCTTC. Its protein is CATRHSSISGRNEQFF.

J is TRBJ2-3 and V is TRBV14; 7 nucleotides align to TRBD2. The CDR3 sequence is 14 residues long. V shed 4 bases and J 0 bases; nucleotides not matched to a gene: 1. The germline V gene has CDR1 SGHDN and CDR2 FVKESK. DNA for the CDR3: TGTGCCAGCAGCCGGGGGGGTAGCACAGATACGCAGTATTTT. Protein: CASSRGGSTDTQYF.

This rearrangement joins TRBV28 to TRBJ2-3; D is unresolved. Germline V CDR1 and CDR2: MDHEN, SYDVKM. V dropped 5 bases and J dropped 3 bases, with 12 bases sitting between them. The CDR3 consists of 14 residues. CDR3: CASSTTRPTDTQYF. In nucleotides, the CDR3 is TGTGCCAGCAGTACCACGAGGCCGACAGATACGCAGTATTTT.

This clone appeared once. This chain uses TRBV5-1 with TRBJ2-3; 10 nucleotides line up with TRBD2. Germline CDR1 and CDR2: SGHRS and YFSETQ. J lost 4 bases, V lost 0 bases, and 5 bases had no gene match. The CDR3 loop spans 16 amino acids. The CDR3 DNA reads TGCGCCAGCAGCTTGGGGGCTAGCGGGGGTGCAGATACGCAGTATTTT. This sequence encodes CASSLGASGGADTQYF. The whole variable domain, filled in from reference TRBV5-1 and TRBJ2-3, reads KAGVTQTPRYLIKTRGQQVTLSCSPISGHRSVSWYQQTPGQGLQFLFEYFSETQRNKGNFPGRFSGRQFSNSRSEMNVSTLELGDSALYLCASSLGASGGADTQYFGPGTRLTVL.

This rearrangement joins TRBV13 to TRBJ2-1; D is possibly TRBD1 (5 bases). V shed 7 bases and J shed 2 bases, with 12 bases lying between them. The germline V gene encodes CDR1 PRHDT and CDR2 FYEKMQ (reference sequence). This CDR3 is 14 amino acids long. The CDR3 DNA is TGTGCCAGCAAAAGACAGCAACCCTACAATGAGCAGTTCTTC. Amino acid sequence: CASKRQQPYNEQFF.

The chain couples TRBV29-1 to TRBJ1-1; D gene uncertain. The CDR3 sequence is 13 residues long. Germline V gene lookup returns CDR1 SQVTM and CDR2 ANQGSEA. The ends were cut back, 3 bases at V and 2 bases at J, with 10 bases in the middle. The CDR3 loop is CSVDNRHNTEAFF. The CDR3 bases are TGCAGCGTTGATAACAGACACAACACTGAAGCTTTCTTT.

The rearrangement uses TRBV11-2 and TRBJ2-1, with D perhaps TRBD2 (7 bases). Germline loops: CDR1 SGHAT, CDR2 FQNNGV. This CDR3 contains 18 residues. V was cut by 0 bases and J by 4 bases, with 19 bases left in between. CDR3 region: CASSLDRALGGGYNEQFF. Here the CDR3 DNA reads TGTGCCAGCAGCTTAGATCGTGCACTAGGGGGAGGGTACAATGAGCAGTTCTTC.

The gene calls are TRBV7-3 and TRBJ2-2; no clear D gene. From germline, CDR1 is SGHTA and CDR2 FQGTGA. The CDR3 is made up of 13 amino acids. V gave up 5 bases and J gave up 5 bases, with 9 bases separating them. The CDR3 DNA sequence: TGTGCCAGCAGCCCCCTAGTAACCGGGGAGCTGTTTTTT. Residues: CASSPLVTGELFF. Full variable domain (missing parts from reference TRBV7-3 and TRBJ2-2): GAGVSQTPSNKVTEKGKYVELRCDPISGHTALYWYRQSLGQGPEFLIYFQGTGAADDSGLPNDRFFAVRPEGSVSTLKIQRTERGDSAVYLCASSPLVTGELFFGEGSRLTVL.